A few counts support the clone carrying this T cell receptor beta chain. Antigen unknown. Busulfan-fludarabine conditioning, marrow transplant, and cyclophosphamide on days +3 and +4 were administered. Data came from immunoSEQ multiplex PCR; TCRdb stores just in-frame clones and leaves some out. The sample has 7,000 to 9,000 clones, none seen only once. The data were taken from a study of T cells after posttransplantation cyclophosphamide. There are 12 residues in the CDR3. Per germline, CDR1 GTSNPN and CDR2 SVGIG (reference sequence). Trimming stripped 3 bases from V and 4 bases from J, with 9 bases between. Broader study findings: Later post-transplant blood repertoires were often dominated by donor CD8+ memory clones. TRB overlap between skin or GI tissue T cells and blood was limited.

The clonotype originates from a female patient in her fifties or sixties who received an allogeneic stem cell transplant from a related donor, was CMV-positive, and had no GVHD. Some T cells could come from the graft donor. This chain uses TRBV30 with TRBJ1-2; TRBD1 might be the D (6 bases). Sequenced here: PBMCs, sampled after allogeneic stem cell transplant with posttransplant cyclophosphamide. CDR3 nucleotide sequence: TGTGCCTGGAGAGGACAGTCCTATGGCTACACCTTC. This encodes CAWRGQSYGYTF.